A single sample gave rise to the 2 T cell receptor beta chains below, sequenced in a study of circulating and synovial CD4+ cells in juvenile arthritis. Sequencing was performed with immunoSEQ multiplex PCR; in TCRdb, only in-frame clones are kept and a portion is missing. Here the sample spans fewer than 40,000 clones, roughly 96% being singletons. The sample consisted of CD4+ T cells from blood. Source of these receptors: a human donor with juvenile idiopathic arthritis.

The chain is built from TRBV18 and TRBJ2-5; 8 bases are a match to TRBD2. CDR3 size: 15 residues. Germline trimming cut 3 bases from V and 4 bases from J; bases unmatched to any gene: 7. Germline V gives CDR1 KGHSH, CDR2 LQKENI. The CDR3 DNA sequence: TGTGCCAGCTCACCGACGGGGGGGCCGGGAGAGACCCAGTACTTC. Translation gives CASSPTGGPGETQYF.

The chain employs TRBV7-6 and TRBJ1-1; TRBD1 might be the D (5 bases). The CDR3 runs 13 residues. Trimming stripped 1 base from V and 3 bases from J, with 6 bases between. CDR1 and CDR2 from the germline V gene are SGHVS and FNYEAQ. CDR3 sequence: CASSLGGDTEAFF. The CDR3 DNA follows: TGTGCCAGCAGCTTAGGGGGGGACACTGAAGCTTTCTTT.